The next 18 T cell receptor beta chains were all read from a single sample in a study of CD8 T cells in Susac syndrome. Random hexamers were used to reverse transcribe an amount of roughly 0.45 to 1 ug RNA. TCRdb fed the immunoSEQ multiplex PCR reads into MiXCR, producing one record per CDR3 protein. The sample records roughly 200,000 distinct CDR3 sequences, about 93% being singletons. The sequencing input was CD4+ T cells from PBMCs. The receptors stem from a human donor with Susac syndrome.

This clonotype was detected only once. This chain connects TRBV2 to TRBJ1-2, with 8 nucleotides matching TRBD1. Germline CDR1 reads SNHLY; CDR2 reads FYNNEI. The V segment lost 4 bases and the J segment 4 bases; nucleotides outside the gene matches: 8. CDR3 length: 15 amino acids. CDR3 protein: CASSADRASSYGYTF. The CDR3 coding sequence is TGTGCCAGCAGTGCGGACAGGGCATCGTCCTATGGCTACACCTTC.

The CDR3 DNA reads as TGTGCCAGCACCCTGAGGGGGTACAGACAGCCCCAGCATTTT. Amino acids: CASTLRGYRQPQHF. The rearrangement links TRBV12-3 or TRBV12-4 to TRBJ1-5; D might be TRBD1 (6 bases). The V and J ends lost 7 bases and 7 bases respectively, with 17 bases between them. The CDR3 has 14 residues.

The rearrangement joins TRBV3-1 to TRBJ2-7; TRBD1 aligns across 7 bases. Per germline, CDR1 LGHDT and CDR2 YNNKEL (reference sequence). Germline trimming cut 1 base from V and 1 base from J; bases unmatched to any gene: 1. CDR3 length: 14 residues. DNA of the CDR3: TGTGCCAGCAGCCAAGCGACAGGGTCCTACGAGCAGTACTTC. Its translation: CASSQATGSYEQYF.

The J gene is TRBJ2-1, the V gene TRBV25-1; D is unresolved. The CDR3 covers 13 residues. V lost 5 bases and J 7 bases, leaving 12 bases between the germline ends. Germline V gene sequence: CDR1 MGHDK, CDR2 SYGVNS. The CDR3: CASSKTLGNEQFF. In DNA, the CDR3 is TGTGCCAGCAGTAAGACGTTGGGGAATGAGCAGTTCTTC.

The chain recombines TRBV5-1 with TRBJ2-1; D is tentatively TRBD1 or TRBD2 (6 bases each). Germline CDR1 and CDR2: SGHRS and YFSETQ. This CDR3 is built from 15 residues. Trimming took 1 base from V and 7 from J, leaving 15 bases between them. CDR3 residues: CASSLRGGRTNEQFF. In DNA form, the CDR3 reads TGCGCCAGCAGCTTGAGAGGGGGGAGGACTAATGAGCAGTTCTTC.

The chain is built from TRBV30 and TRBJ1-1; maybe TRBD1 (6 bases). CDR3 size: 13 residues. CDR1 and CDR2 from the germline V gene are GTSNPN and SVGIG (reference sequence). V was shortened by 5 bases and J by 1 base, with 11 bases between the two germline ends. CDR3 amino acids: CAWARQENTEAFF. The DNA of the CDR3 is TGTGCCTGGGCGCGACAGGAGAACACTGAAGCTTTCTTT.

The chain recombines TRBV20-1 with TRBJ1-1; no definite D call. The CDR3 spans 13 residues. Per germline, CDR1 DFQATT and CDR2 SNEGSKA (reference sequence). CDR3 bases: TGCAGAGCCCCACGGGCCCTGAACACTGAAGCTTTCTTT. This sequence encodes CRAPRALNTEAFF.

The CDR3 protein is CASSRRTGENEQFF. CDR3 coding DNA: TGTGCCAGCTCACGACGGACAGGAGAGAATGAGCAGTTCTTC. This rearrangement joins TRBV18 to TRBJ2-1, with TRBD1 matching 7 bases. Germline CDR1 is KGHSH and CDR2 is LQKENI. The CDR3 contains 14 residues. V lost 4 bases to trimming and J lost 7 bases; unmatched junction nucleotides: 7.

The rearrangement joins TRBV20-1 to TRBJ1-1, with D unclear. Per germline, CDR1 DFQATT and CDR2 SNEGSKA (reference sequence). The CDR3 is 13 amino acids. Trimming shortened V by 4 bases and J by 0 bases, and 9 bases separated the two germline ends. In DNA form, the CDR3 reads TGCAGTGCTATGCCCAATTTGAACACTGAAGCTTTCTTT. Encoded protein: CSAMPNLNTEAFF.

The rearrangement links TRBV29-1 to TRBJ2-2; D is possibly TRBD1 or TRBD2 (5 bases each). The CDR3 contains 16 residues. Trimming shortened V by 5 bases and J by 6 bases, and 22 bases separated the two germline ends. Germline V CDR1 and CDR2: SQVTM, ANQGSEA. CDR3 DNA: TGCAGCGTTCCTAGAACCGGGACCCGCGGCGCCGGGGAGCTGTTTTTT. Translating gives CSVPRTGTRGAGELFF.

The V gene is TRBV2, the J gene TRBJ2-5, with 12 bases identical to TRBD2. The ends lost 5 bases at V and 1 base at J; junction bases unmatched: 5. CDR1 SNHLY and CDR2 FYNNEI come from the germline V gene. The length of the CDR3 is 16 residues. The CDR3 bases are TGTGCCAGCAGTTTTGGACTAGCGGGGACCCAAGAGACCCAGTACTTC. It is translated as CASSFGLAGTQETQYF.

The chain recombines TRBV20-1 with TRBJ1-5; perhaps TRBD1 as D (6 bases). Germline V gene lookup returns CDR1 DFQATT and CDR2 SNEGSKA (reference sequence). CDR3 length: 12 residues. Trimming left V 3 bases short and J 4 bases short, with 7 bases between. CDR3: CSARTGNQPQHF. The CDR3, as DNA: TGCAGTGCTAGGACAGGAAATCAGCCCCAGCATTTT.

The rearrangement links TRBV10-1 to TRBJ1-2; 8 bases are a match to TRBD1. CDR3 length: 14 amino acids. Trimming took 0 bases from V and 8 from J; bases not matched to a gene: 5. Germline lookup yields CDR1 WNHNN and CDR2 SYGVQD (reference sequence). The CDR3 nucleotides are TGCGCCAGCAGTGAGTCGAGGACAGGGAACGGCTACACCTTC. Its protein is CASSESRTGNGYTF.

This chain uses TRBV30 with TRBJ1-4; TRBD1 is a possible D gene (6 bases). Trimming stripped 6 bases from V and 11 bases from J, with 13 bases between. CDR1 and CDR2 (germline): GTSNPN, SVGIG (reference sequence). The CDR3 loop spans 11 amino acids. CDR3 nucleotides: TGTGCCTGTAGGGGGGGACTGAAACTGTTTTTT. This encodes CACRGGLKLFF.

This sequence joins TRBV28 and TRBJ2-3; D might be TRBD2 (5 bases). CDR1 is MDHEN, CDR2 SYDVKM, per germline. The CDR3 has 12 amino acids. Trimming removed 6 bases from V and 11 bases from J, with 15 bases in between. CDR3 coding DNA: TGTGCCAGCAGCCGCTCGGGGAGACAGCAGTATTTT. This encodes CASSRSGRQQYF.

The gene calls are TRBV7-7 and TRBJ2-7, with 13 bases identical to TRBD2. The CDR3 loop spans 14 amino acids. Germline V gene lookup returns CDR1 SSHAT and CDR2 FNYEAQ (reference sequence). Germline trimming cut 4 bases from V and 6 bases from J; bases unmatched to any gene: 3. CDR3 nucleotide sequence: TGTGCCAGCAGCTCGGGACTAGCGGGAAGCGAGCAGTACTTC. The encoded protein is CASSSGLAGSEQYF. Full variable domain (remainder filled in from reference TRBV7-7 and TRBJ2-7): GAGVSQSPRYKVTKRGQDVTLRCDPISSHATLYWYQQALGQGPEFLTYFNYEAQPDKSGLPSDRFSAERPEGSISTLTIQRTEQRDSAMYRCASSSGLAGSEQYFGPGTRLTVT.

This clonotype was detected once. The genes are TRBV20-1 and TRBJ2-2, with D perhaps being TRBD1 or TRBD2 (5 bases each). The V gene's germline CDR1 is DFQATT and CDR2 SNEGSKA (reference sequence). This CDR3 has 14 amino acids. V shed 3 bases and J shed 4 bases, with 12 bases lying between them. The CDR3 loop reads CSARGPMGTGELFF. CDR3 coding DNA: TGCAGTGCTAGGGGACCGATGGGCACCGGGGAGCTGTTTTTT.

This clonotype has only a few counts. The rearrangement uses TRBV7-9 and TRBJ2-5; 15 nucleotides line up with TRBD2. This CDR3 is 16 amino acids long. Germline V gives CDR1 SEHNR, CDR2 FQNEAQ (reference sequence). V was clipped by 5 bases and J by 5 bases; unmatched bases: 6. CDR3 sequence reads: CASSPGLAGGEETQYF. Written as DNA, the CDR3 is TGTGCCAGCAGCCCGGGACTAGCGGGGGGCGAGGAGACCCAGTACTTC.